This T cell receptor (beta chain) was found in a study of blood T cell repertoires in COVID-19. On the study more broadly: Acute-phase and convalescent COVID-19 samples originated in the United States, Italy and Spain. The cDNA or gDNA used as material had been derived from T cells, B-cell-depleted T cells, or PBMCs.

As processed by the authors: Scientists estimated how many nucleated cells there were by amplifying reference gene primers. TCRdb's table, derived via immunoSEQ multiplex PCR, lists solely in-frame clones and lacks some. V and J calls plus clone size are reproduced from that table; the DNA served to infer D and trimming. This table holds around 290,000 clones, around 87% found once. Trimming removed 2 bases from V and 7 bases from J, with 10 bases in between. Germline CDR1 is SGHNT and CDR2 is YYREEE (reference sequence). This CDR3 has 13 residues. Input material: peripheral blood. The receptor's source is a woman in her 50s who had recovered from COVID-19. The chain couples TRBV5-4 to TRBJ2-1, with D tentatively TRBD2 (5 bases). CDR3 sequence reads: CASSFPGINEQFF. The CDR3 DNA sequence: TGTGCCAGCAGCTTTCCGGGGATTAATGAGCAGTTCTTC.